A single sample is the source of the 14 T cell receptor beta chains below, sequenced in a study of T cell responses to AZD1222 COVID-19 vaccine. Only in-frame clones appear in the TCRdb table, and some are missing; sequencing was by immunoSEQ multiplex PCR. Of more than 150,000 clones listed, just over 85% are singletons. The sample here was peripheral blood, taken on day 0 of AZD1222 vaccination. The receptors originated from an adult in good health.

The table lists this clone with a few counts. The CDR3, as DNA: TGTGCCAGCAGCCCCCGAAGAAGCGAGGATACGCAGTATTTT. Translation gives CASSPRRSEDTQYF. V usage is TRBV7-2 and J usage is TRBJ2-3; D is ambiguous. CDR3 length equals 14 residues. V lost 5 bases and J lost 6, with 15 bases in between. The germline V gene has CDR1 SGHTA and CDR2 FQGNSA.

The chain combines TRBV3-1 (or the pseudogene TRBV3-2) with TRBJ2-7; D remains unclear. Germline CDR1 is LGHDT and CDR2 is YNNKEL (reference sequence). With 0 bases removed from V and 1 base from J, the gap between germline ends came to 10 bases. There are 15 residues in the CDR3. CDR3 sequence reads: CASSQDRVGSYEQYF. The CDR3 DNA is TGTGCCAGCAGCCAAGACCGAGTAGGATCCTACGAGCAGTACTTC.

The genes are TRBV11-2 and TRBJ2-6, with D unclear. The germline V gene encodes CDR1 SGHAT and CDR2 FQNNGV. The CDR3 length is 18 residues. V dropped 5 bases and J dropped 0 bases, with 17 bases sitting between them. CDR3 DNA: TGTGCCAGCAGCAACCGACAAAGACCGAGCTCTGGGGCCAACGTCCTGACTTTC. Its protein is CASSNRQRPSSGANVLTF.

V and J are TRBV2 and TRBJ2-5; D gene ambiguous. Trimming removed 4 bases from V and 4 bases from J, with 4 bases in between. The germline CDR1 and CDR2 sequences are SNHLY and FYNNEI. CDR3 size: 11 residues. CDR3 in amino acids: CASSAGETQYF. In DNA, the CDR3 is TGTGCCAGCAGTGCTGGAGAGACCCAGTACTTC.

The chain uses TRBV4-1 and TRBJ1-3, with TRBD1 as a possible D gene (5 bases). The length of the CDR3 is 17 residues. Between the trimmed V and J ends, which lost 0 bases and 1 base, there was a span of 13 bases. The germline V gene encodes CDR1 MGHRA and CDR2 YSYEKL. The CDR3 here is CASSQDARAGSGNTIYF. The CDR3 DNA reads as TGCGCCAGCAGCCAAGATGCCAGGGCAGGTTCTGGAAACACCATATATTTT.

The chain combines TRBV7-8 with TRBJ2-3, with TRBD2 matching 13 bases. The ends lost 4 bases at V and 6 bases at J; junction bases unmatched: 13. This CDR3 is 18 amino acids long. From germline, CDR1 is SGHVS and CDR2 FQNEAQ. CDR3 residues: CASSSRSGLAGTEDTQYF. In DNA, the CDR3 is TGTGCCAGCAGCTCTCGATCGGGACTAGCGGGGACCGAGGATACGCAGTATTTT.

The chain carries TRBV7-9 and TRBJ1-6; 11 bases align to TRBD1. The CDR3 consists of 15 residues. Germline V gene sequence: CDR1 SEHNR, CDR2 FQNEAQ (reference sequence). V lost 4 bases and J lost 10; bases outside the gene matches: 6. The CDR3 protein is CASSSTGTGGSPLHF. The CDR3 DNA sequence: TGTGCCAGCAGCTCAACCGGGACAGGGGGATCACCCCTCCACTTT.

The chain is built from TRBV6-6 and TRBJ2-3, with TRBD2 as a possible D gene (5 bases). The V end lost 8 bases, the J end lost 2 bases, and 11 bases lay between the germline ends. Germline V lookup: CDR1 MNHNY, CDR2 SVGAGI (reference sequence). The CDR3 contains 13 residues. In DNA, the CDR3 is TGTGCCAGCCATACGGGATTCACAGATACGCAGTATTTT. Protein: CASHTGFTDTQYF.

The gene calls are TRBV7-3 and TRBJ2-5; TRBD1 aligns across 8 bases. The V and J ends lost 1 base and 5 bases, in that order; junction bases with no gene match: 6. The CDR3 consists of 15 residues. Germline CDR1 is SGHTA and CDR2 is FQGTGA. CDR3 sequence (DNA): TGTGCCAGCAGCTTAAGGGCAGGGGGCAGGGAGACCCAGTACTTC. Encoded protein: CASSLRAGGRETQYF. The variable domain in full, with the rest retrieved from reference TRBV7-3 and TRBJ2-5, is GAGVSQTPSNKVTEKGKYVELRCDPISGHTALYWYRQSLGQGPEFLIYFQGTGAADDSGLPNDRFFAVRPEGSVSTLKIQRTERGDSAVYLCASSLRAGGRETQYFGPGTRLLVL.

This clone was detected only once. The chain is built from TRBV28 and TRBJ1-5, with unresolved D. V was shortened by 2 bases and J by 5 bases, with 1 base between the two germline ends. The CDR3 runs to 11 residues. CDR1 is MDHEN, CDR2 SYDVKM, per germline. The CDR3 protein is CASSLHQPQHF. The CDR3 nucleotides read TGTGCCAGCAGTTTACATCAGCCCCAGCATTTT.

This chain joins TRBV10-3 and TRBJ2-3, with TRBD1 as a possible D gene (6 bases). CDR3 length: 14 residues. Germline V gene sequence: CDR1 ENHRY, CDR2 SYGVKD. Trimming cost V 5 bases and J 2 bases, with 11 bases left between them. CDR3: CAISTGTPTDTQYF. Written as DNA, the CDR3 is TGTGCCATCAGTACCGGGACACCCACAGATACGCAGTATTTT.

This sequence joins TRBV4-1 and TRBJ1-1; 9 bases are a match to TRBD1. The CDR3 is 15 residues long. The junction had 4 bases not matched to a gene; V was cut back by 3 bases and J by 2 bases. Germline values: CDR1 MGHRA, CDR2 YSYEKL. Written as DNA, the CDR3 is TGCGCCAGCAGCCATCCGGGACAGGGTAACACTGAAGCTTTCTTT. Amino acids: CASSHPGQGNTEAFF.

The V and J genes are TRBV4-3 and TRBJ1-3; D is unclear. Germline lookup yields CDR1 LGHNA and CDR2 YSLEER. CDR3 size: 16 residues. Deletions cut 0 bases from V and 0 bases from J, with 9 bases between. CDR3 residues: CASSQDLATSGNTIYF. The CDR3 DNA sequence: TGCGCCAGCAGCCAAGATCTGGCAACCTCTGGAAACACCATATATTTT.

The chain carries TRBV28 and TRBJ1-5; 9 bases match TRBD1. Looked up from germline, CDR1 is MDHEN and CDR2 is SYDVKM. J lost 3 bases, V lost 10 bases, and 13 bases had no gene match. The CDR3 has 16 amino acids. In DNA, the CDR3 is TGTGCCACCGCCAGGGCGGGGACAGGGTTCAATCAGCCCCAGCATTTT. Amino acid sequence: CATARAGTGFNQPQHF.